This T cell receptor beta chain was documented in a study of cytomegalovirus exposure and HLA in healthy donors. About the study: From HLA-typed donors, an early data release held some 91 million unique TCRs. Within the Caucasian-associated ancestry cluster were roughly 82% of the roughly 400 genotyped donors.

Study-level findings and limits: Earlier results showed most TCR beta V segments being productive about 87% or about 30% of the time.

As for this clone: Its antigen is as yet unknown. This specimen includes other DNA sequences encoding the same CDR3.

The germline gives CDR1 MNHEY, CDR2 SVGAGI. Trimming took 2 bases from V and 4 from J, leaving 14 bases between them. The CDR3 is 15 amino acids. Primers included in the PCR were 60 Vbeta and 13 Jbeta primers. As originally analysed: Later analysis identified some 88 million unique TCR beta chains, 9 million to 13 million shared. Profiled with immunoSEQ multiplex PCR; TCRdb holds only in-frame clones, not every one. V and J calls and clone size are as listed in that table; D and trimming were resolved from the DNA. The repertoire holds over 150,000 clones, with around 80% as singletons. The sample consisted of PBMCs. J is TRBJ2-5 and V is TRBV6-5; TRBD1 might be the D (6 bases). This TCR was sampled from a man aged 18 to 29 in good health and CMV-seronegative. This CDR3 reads CASSYVGGVGETQYF. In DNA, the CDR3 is TGTGCCAGCAGTTACGTAGGGGGAGTGGGAGAGACCCAGTACTTC.